The 32 T cell receptor beta chains presented below share a single source sample, sequenced in a study of blood T cell repertoires in COVID-19. Sequencing was performed with immunoSEQ multiplex PCR; in TCRdb, only in-frame clones are kept and a portion is missing. This table holds about 200,000 clones, around 87% found once. The sample comprised peripheral blood. All receptors come from a woman aged 50 to 60 with COVID-19, enrolled during active disease.

The DNA of the CDR3 is TGTGCCAGCTCACTTCGTGACAGGATGAACACTGAAGCTTTCTTT. This sequence encodes CASSLRDRMNTEAFF. This chain links TRBV18 with TRBJ1-1; maybe TRBD1 (6 bases). Deletions cut 4 bases from V and 0 bases from J, with 12 bases between. Germline-derived CDR1 and CDR2 are KGHSH and LQKENI. CDR3 length: 15 amino acids.

The chain employs TRBV6-2 or TRBV6-3 and TRBJ1-4, with 7 positions matching TRBD1. The CDR3 has 16 residues. V gave up 6 bases and J gave up 1 base; unmatched junction bases: 8. The germline V gene encodes CDR1 MNHEY and CDR2 SVGEGT. The CDR3 spells CASSPRTGVTNEKLFF. The CDR3, as DNA: TGTGCCAGCAGCCCTCGGACAGGTGTAACTAATGAAAAACTGTTTTTT.

The chain has TRBV11-3 and TRBJ2-3; the match to TRBD2 covers 14 bases. Germline CDR1 SGHNT, CDR2 YENEEA. This CDR3 comprises 16 residues. The V and J ends lost 1 base and 5 bases, in that order; junction bases with no gene match: 2. The CDR3 DNA follows: TGTGCCAGCAGCTTAGGACTAGCGGGAGGGGTAGATACGCAGTATTTT. Amino acid sequence: CASSLGLAGGVDTQYF. The variable domain in full, with the rest retrieved from reference TRBV11-3 and TRBJ2-3, is EAGVVQSPRYKIIEKKQPVAFWCNPISGHNTLYWYLQNLGQGPELLIRYENEEAVDDSQLPKDRFSAERLKGVDSTLKIQPAELGDSAVYLCASSLGLAGGVDTQYFGPGTRLTVL.

The chain recombines TRBV13 with TRBJ2-7; 8 bases fit TRBD1. CDR3 length: 14 amino acids. CDR1 is PRHDT, CDR2 FYEKMQ, per germline (reference sequence). J was trimmed by 4 bases and V by 5 bases; bases with no gene match: 7. CDR3 protein: CASSPGQGPYEQYV. The DNA for the CDR3 is TGTGCCAGCAGCCCCGGACAGGGACCTTACGAGCAGTACGTC.

The V and J genes are TRBV28 and TRBJ2-1; perhaps TRBD2 as D (6 bases). Germline V gives CDR1 MDHEN, CDR2 SYDVKM. The CDR3 runs to 17 residues. V lost 2 bases and J 7 bases, leaving 21 bases between the germline ends. CDR3 in amino acids: CASSLRRDPLAGNEQFF. The CDR3, as DNA: TGTGCCAGCAGTTTAAGGCGGGACCCCCTTGCGGGGAATGAGCAGTTCTTC.

The gene calls are TRBV9 and TRBJ1-4; D ambiguous. This CDR3 contains 15 residues. Trimming removed 0 bases from V and 0 bases from J, with 6 bases in between. Germline V lookup: CDR1 SGDLS, CDR2 YYNGEE. CDR3 in amino acids: CASSVGGPTNEKLFF. As DNA, the CDR3 is TGTGCCAGCAGCGTAGGAGGCCCAACTAATGAAAAACTGTTTTTT.

V usage is TRBV24-1 and J usage is TRBJ2-7; 7 nucleotides match TRBD2. This CDR3 has 16 amino acids. The germline gives CDR1 KGHDR, CDR2 SFDVKD. The ends lost 2 bases at V and 2 bases at J; junction bases unmatched: 8. The CDR3 DNA is TGTGCCACCAGTGATTCCAAGCGGGGACCTCCCTACGAGCAGTACTTC. Translated, it gives CATSDSKRGPPYEQYF.

The chain is built from TRBV6-1 and TRBJ2-5; D might be TRBD2 (5 bases). CDR1 and CDR2 from the germline V gene are MNHNS and SASEGT. This CDR3 contains 15 residues. V lost 3 bases and J lost 1, with 12 bases in between. For the CDR3, the DNA is TGTGCCAGCAGTGACGTTCTGGGGAGCCAAGAGACCCAGTACTTC. Translation: CASSDVLGSQETQYF.

V is TRBV7-9 and J is TRBJ1-2; 8 bases map to TRBD1. This CDR3 has 16 residues. From germline, CDR1 is SEHNR and CDR2 FQNEAQ (reference sequence). V was clipped by 0 bases and J by 8 bases; unmatched bases: 11. The CDR3 nucleotides are TGTGCCAGCAGCTTAGCCCCTGAGGACAGGGCTCGGGGCTACACCTTC. Protein: CASSLAPEDRARGYTF.

The CDR3 nucleotides are TGTGCCAGCAGCGTAGCTATGGAGGGCTACTATGGCTACACCTTC. The encoded protein is CASSVAMEGYYGYTF. This chain links TRBV9 with TRBJ1-2; D is unclear. This CDR3 region has 15 residues. Germline-derived CDR1 and CDR2 are SGDLS and YYNGEE. The V and J ends lost 0 bases and 3 bases respectively, with 12 bases between them.

The chain links TRBV6-6 to TRBJ2-2; D not resolved. Germline V gene data show CDR1 as MNHNY and CDR2 as SVGAGI (reference sequence). The germline V and J ends were trimmed by 2 bases and 1 base, with 5 bases remaining between them. The CDR3 consists of 14 residues. CDR3 coding DNA: TGTGCCAGCAGTTACACCAGGAACACCGGGGAGCTGTTTTTT. This translates into CASSYTRNTGELFF.

This rearrangement joins TRBV19 to TRBJ1-1; 7 bases fit TRBD1. The germline CDR1 and CDR2 sequences are LNHDA and SQIVND (reference sequence). Trimming at V came to 2 bases and at J to 0 bases, leaving 6 bases not matched to a gene. This CDR3 spans 16 amino acids. The CDR3 coding sequence is TGTGCCAGTAGTATATCGGTGGGACAGCTGAACACTGAAGCTTTCTTT. Translating gives CASSISVGQLNTEAFF.

The rearrangement links TRBV6-5 to TRBJ1-1, with TRBD1 as a possible D gene (5 bases). V was pared by 4 bases and J by 6 bases, with 15 bases between. The germline V gene has CDR1 MNHEY and CDR2 SVGAGI. This CDR3 region has 14 residues. CDR3 residues: CASSFDGGVPEAFF. The CDR3 DNA follows: TGTGCCAGCAGTTTTGACGGGGGGGTCCCTGAAGCTTTCTTT.

This chain links TRBV28 with TRBJ2-7; a weak D match, TRBD2 (6 bases). Germline V CDR1 and CDR2: MDHEN, SYDVKM. The CDR3 covers 14 residues. V lost 3 bases and J 5 bases, leaving 14 bases between the germline ends. The CDR3 DNA reads as TGTGCCAGCAGTTTCGGGGAGGTCCGCGACGAGCAGTACTTC. Translated, it gives CASSFGEVRDEQYF.

The chain is built from TRBV19 and TRBJ1-5; D perhaps matches TRBD1 (5 bases). The CDR3 contains 15 residues. From germline, CDR1 is LNHDA and CDR2 SQIVND (reference sequence). V was trimmed by 3 bases and J by 7 bases, leaving 16 bases between them. The DNA for the CDR3 is TGTGCCAGTAGTATGGAAACGGGGGTGGGCCAGCCCCAGCATTTT. Its protein is CASSMETGVGQPQHF.

The rearrangement joins TRBV3-1 (or the pseudogene TRBV3-2) to TRBJ2-5; 11 positions match TRBD2. The J segment lost 4 bases and the V segment lost 2 bases, leaving 3 bases of the junction unmatched. Looked up from germline, CDR1 is LGHDT and CDR2 is YNNKEL (reference sequence). This CDR3 contains 15 residues. The CDR3 coding sequence is TGTGCCAGCAGCCAACTTAGCGGGGGGGCAGAGACCCAGTACTTC. Translated: CASSQLSGGAETQYF.

The rearrangement joins TRBV28 to TRBJ1-2; perhaps TRBD1 as D (5 bases). CDR1 and CDR2 (germline): MDHEN, SYDVKM. Trimming took 9 bases from V and 2 from J, leaving 10 bases between them. This CDR3 region has 12 residues. The CDR3 region has the DNA TGTGCCAGTTTGACAGTGAACTATGGCTACACCTTC. Residues: CASLTVNYGYTF.

The count of this clone is one. CDR3 residues: CASSEREQLYEQYV. CDR3 bases: TGTGCCAGCAGTGAAAGGGAGCAGCTCTACGAGCAGTACGTC. V gene TRBV6-1 combines with J gene TRBJ2-7; D is possibly TRBD2 (5 bases). V lost 2 bases, J lost 3 bases, and 11 bases lay in between. The CDR3 spans 14 residues. Looked up from germline, CDR1 is MNHNS and CDR2 is SASEGT.

The J gene is TRBJ2-3, the V gene TRBV13, with D possibly TRBD2 on 7 matching bases. The CDR3 extends over 17 amino acids. Per the germline V gene, CDR1 is PRHDT and CDR2 is FYEKMQ (reference sequence). The V and J ends lost 3 bases and 0 bases respectively, with 16 bases between them. CDR3 sequence: CASSFRGGGRSTDTQYF. DNA for the CDR3: TGTGCCAGCAGCTTCCGAGGGGGGGGCCGGAGCACAGATACGCAGTATTTT.

With respect to this clone: The junction departs from germline at one end; a sequencing error may be responsible. The genes are TRBV28 and TRBJ1-6, with a possible D match to TRBD1 (5 bases). The V gene's germline CDR1 is MDHEN and CDR2 SYDVKM. This CDR3 is built from 16 residues. CDR3: CASSPRWGSNNSPLHF. The CDR3 coding sequence is TGTGCCAGCAGCCCACGGTGGGGCTCCAATAATTCACCCCTCCACTTT.

The chain employs TRBV7-2 and TRBJ2-7; TRBD2 matches at 8 bases. V was clipped by 1 base and J by 6 bases; unmatched bases: 11. Germline assignment: CDR1 SGHTA and CDR2 FQGNSA. The CDR3 runs 16 residues. CDR3 in amino acids: CASSLVTGGTLIEQYF. CDR3 DNA sequence: TGTGCCAGCAGCTTAGTTACGGGGGGGACTCTAATCGAGCAGTACTTC.

This chain joins TRBV5-1 and TRBJ2-1; 7 bases are a match to TRBD1. CDR3 length equals 15 residues. Germline V gene lookup returns CDR1 SGHRS and CDR2 YFSETQ. V lost 5 bases to trimming and J lost 3 bases; unmatched junction nucleotides: 8. The CDR3 DNA is TGCGCCAGCAGTAGCGACAGGGTAGGCTACAATGAGCAGTTCTTC. It specifies CASSSDRVGYNEQFF.

V gene TRBV9 combines with J gene TRBJ2-2, with D possibly being TRBD2 (5 bases). Germline loops: CDR1 SGDLS, CDR2 YYNGEE. V shed 0 bases and J shed 2 bases, with 11 bases lying between them. The length of the CDR3 is 16 residues. The chain's CDR3 is CASSVGASQNTGELFF. The DNA for the CDR3 is TGTGCCAGCAGCGTAGGGGCTAGCCAAAACACCGGGGAGCTGTTTTTT.

The chain combines TRBV2 with TRBJ2-2; D gene ambiguous. Germline values: CDR1 SNHLY, CDR2 FYNNEI. CDR3 length: 12 residues. Trimming left V 5 bases short and J 6 bases short, with 7 bases between. The CDR3 DNA reads TGTGCCAGCAGTCGTGGCCCCGGGGAGCTGTTTTTT. Translating gives CASSRGPGELFF.

This clone came up a few times. The chain employs TRBV5-5 and TRBJ2-1; possible D gene TRBD1, 5 bases. Germline lookup yields CDR1 SGHKS and CDR2 YYEKEE (reference sequence). CDR3 length equals 12 residues. V shed 3 bases and J shed 10 bases, with 11 bases lying between them. Written as DNA, the CDR3 is TGTGCCAGCAGCTCCCAGGGCGGAGAGCAGTTCTTC. Encoded protein: CASSSQGGEQFF.

This rearrangement joins TRBV3-1 (or the pseudogene TRBV3-2) to TRBJ1-4; 7 bases are shared with TRBD1. Germline V gene lookup returns CDR1 LGHDT and CDR2 YNNKEL (reference sequence). J was trimmed by 6 bases and V by 2 bases; bases with no gene match: 6. This CDR3 region has 15 residues. The CDR3 sequence: CASSQHRGADEKLFF. Here the CDR3 DNA reads TGTGCCAGCAGCCAACACAGGGGTGCGGATGAAAAACTGTTTTTT.

The chain employs TRBV5-8 and TRBJ2-7, with 7 bases lining up with TRBD2. The germline gives CDR1 SGHTS, CDR2 YDEGEE. The CDR3 runs to 15 residues. J lost 1 base, V lost 0 bases, and 4 bases had no gene match. The CDR3 loop reads CASSLGAGTSYEQYV. For the CDR3, the DNA is TGTGCCAGCAGCTTGGGAGCGGGGACTTCCTACGAGCAGTACGTC.

The chain has TRBV5-4 and TRBJ2-1; TRBD1 matches at 7 bases. J gave up 2 bases and V 3 bases, and 8 bases lay outside the gene matches. Looked up from germline, CDR1 is SGHNT and CDR2 is YYREEE (reference sequence). CDR3 size: 16 residues. CDR3 region: CASSSVDREPYNEQFF. The CDR3 nucleotides read TGTGCCAGCAGCTCCGTCGACAGGGAACCCTACAATGAGCAGTTCTTC.

A few counts support this clone. The genes are TRBV19 and TRBJ1-5; D call uncertain. The germline gives CDR1 LNHDA, CDR2 SQIVND (reference sequence). V dropped 7 bases and J dropped 3 bases, with 13 bases sitting between them. The CDR3 length is 14 residues. CDR3 amino acids: CASNLRRFNQPQHF. The CDR3 DNA reads TGTGCCAGTAATCTCAGGAGGTTCAATCAGCCCCAGCATTTT. Filled out from reference TRBV19 and TRBJ1-5, the complete variable domain reads DGGITQSPKYLFRKEGQNVTLSCEQNLNHDAMYWYRQDPGQGLRLIYYSQIVNDFQKGDIAEGYSVSREKKESFPLTVTSAQKNPTAFYLCASNLRRFNQPQHFGDGTRLSIL.

This clone was counted a few times. V and J are TRBV2 and TRBJ1-5; weak D call: TRBD1 (6 bases). Trimming cost V 6 bases and J 3 bases, with 9 bases left between them. The germline V gene has CDR1 SNHLY and CDR2 FYNNEI. The CDR3 covers 13 residues. Written as DNA, the CDR3 is TGTGCCAGCAGAGGGACAATCAATCAGCCCCAGCATTTT. It translates to CASRGTINQPQHF.

V is TRBV12-3 or TRBV12-4 and J is TRBJ1-6; 7 bases are a match to TRBD1. Unmatched junction bases numbered 6, after V lost 5 bases and J lost 11 bases. The CDR3 consists of 13 residues. This CDR3 is CASSRQGRTPLHF. The DNA of the CDR3 is TGTGCCAGCAGTCGACAGGGAAGGACACCCCTCCACTTT.

The V and J genes are TRBV6-5 and TRBJ1-5; no definite D call. CDR1 is MNHEY, CDR2 SVGAGI, per germline. The V and J ends lost 5 bases and 7 bases respectively, with 6 bases between them. The CDR3 is made up of 11 amino acids. CDR3 sequence reads: CASSRVQPQHF. Written as DNA, the CDR3 is TGTGCCAGCAGTCGGGTGCAGCCCCAGCATTTT.